The 30 T cell receptor beta chains reported below all come from one sample, sequenced in a study of CD8+ T cells in alopecia areata. It was cDNA, reverse transcribed from extracted RNA, that served as the sequencing template. Clones were read by immunoSEQ multiplex PCR, and TCRdb kept only the in-frame ones, dropping some. The sample records 150,000 or so clones, 50% to 60% being singletons. Material for sequencing was CD4+ T cells sorted from blood. The source is a human donor in good health.

The rearrangement links TRBV4-1 to TRBJ2-5, with a possible D match to TRBD2 (5 bases). Trimming stripped 0 bases from V and 6 bases from J, with 11 bases between. Germline loops: CDR1 MGHRA, CDR2 YSYEKL. The CDR3 length is 14 residues. CDR3 residues: CASSQDSTMKTQYF. CDR3 DNA: TGCGCCAGCAGCCAAGATTCGACTATGAAGACCCAGTACTTC.

The chain joins TRBV2 to TRBJ2-5; TRBD2 agrees at 8 bases. The CDR3 has 15 residues. Per germline, CDR1 SNHLY and CDR2 FYNNEI. V lost 4 bases, J lost 3 bases, and 7 bases stayed unmatched. The CDR3 sequence: CASSVGLAGEETQYF. CDR3 coding DNA: TGTGCCAGCAGTGTTGGTCTAGCGGGTGAAGAGACCCAGTACTTC.

The chain is built from TRBV2 and TRBJ2-7; 8 nucleotides match TRBD1. This CDR3 comprises 13 residues. V lost 5 bases, J lost 3 bases, and 3 bases stayed unmatched. The germline gives CDR1 SNHLY, CDR2 FYNNEI. The CDR3 is CASSKDRDYEQYF. In nucleotides, the CDR3 is TGTGCCAGCAGTAAGGACAGGGACTACGAGCAGTACTTC.

CDR3 in DNA: TGTGCCTGGAGTGTAGGGACTAGCGGCCAGTCGAGATTCTTC. This sequence encodes CAWSVGTSGQSRFF. This sequence joins TRBV30 and TRBJ2-1; 11 nucleotides agree with TRBD2. J was trimmed by 16 bases and V by 0 bases; bases with no gene match: 11. CDR1 is GTSNPN, CDR2 SVGIG, per germline (reference sequence). The CDR3 has 14 residues.

The V gene is TRBV27, the J gene TRBJ1-1; 8 bases map to TRBD1. The CDR3 covers 16 residues. The V gene's germline CDR1 is MNHEY and CDR2 SMNVEV (reference sequence). V lost 5 bases to trimming and J lost 0 bases; unmatched junction nucleotides: 8. CDR3 sequence: CASSTRVGQVNTEAFF. For the CDR3, the DNA is TGTGCCAGCAGTACACGAGTGGGACAGGTGAACACTGAAGCTTTCTTT.

In its sample, this clone was seen a few times. The genes are TRBV18 and TRBJ2-1; no clear D gene. The CDR3 contains 16 residues. CDR1 and CDR2 (germline): KGHSH, LQKENI. V was clipped by 1 base and J by 5 bases, with 15 bases between them. The CDR3, as DNA: TGTGCCAGCTCACCACGGGGTACGACCGCGAACAATGAGCAGTTCTTC. The encoded protein is CASSPRGTTANNEQFF.

There are a few counts of this clone. CDR3 region: CASSRRRGRETQYF. CDR3 bases: TGTGCCAGCAGTAGGCGGAGAGGGAGGGAGACCCAGTACTTC. The chain uses TRBV6-5 and TRBJ2-5; perhaps TRBD2 as D (6 bases). Germline CDR1 reads MNHEY; CDR2 reads SVGAGI. V dropped 5 bases and J dropped 5 bases, with 15 bases sitting between them. This CDR3 has 14 residues.

The chain uses TRBV30 and TRBJ2-5, with 7 nucleotides matching TRBD1. CDR1 is GTSNPN and CDR2 is SVGIG in the germline V gene (reference sequence). V gave up 5 bases and J gave up 0 bases; unmatched junction bases: 12. The CDR3 runs to 16 residues. The CDR3 DNA reads as TGTGCCTGGGTTAGGACAGGTGGTAAGCACCAAGAGACCCAGTACTTC. Encoded protein: CAWVRTGGKHQETQYF.

The V call is TRBV5-1, the J call TRBJ2-7, with a tentative D call TRBD2 (5 bases). The CDR3 has 13 amino acids. The germline V gene encodes CDR1 SGHRS and CDR2 YFSETQ. V lost 1 base to trimming and J lost 4 bases, with 9 bases between them. The CDR3 protein is CASSLSGKYEQYF. The CDR3 DNA is TGCGCCAGCAGCTTGTCGGGAAAGTACGAGCAGTACTTC.

This chain joins TRBV4-1 and TRBJ2-3, with D tentatively TRBD2 (7 bases). The CDR3 has 15 amino acids. Trimming shortened V by 1 base and J by 3 bases, and 11 bases separated the two germline ends. CDR1 and CDR2 (germline): MGHRA, YSYEKL. The chain's CDR3 is CASSQGRGGTDTQYF. The CDR3 DNA reads as TGCGCCAGCAGCCAAGGGAGGGGGGGAACAGATACGCAGTATTTT.

V is TRBV5-1 and J is TRBJ2-3; 7 bases are shared with TRBD2. This CDR3 has 18 residues. Germline CDR1 SGHRS, CDR2 YFSETQ. V dropped 2 bases and J dropped 2; count of bases not matched to a gene: 14. This chain's CDR3 is CASSLRMAGEAPTDTQYF. CDR3 DNA sequence: TGCGCCAGCAGCTTAAGGATGGCGGGAGAGGCCCCCACAGATACGCAGTATTTT.

This clone was detected only a few times. The chain combines TRBV27 with TRBJ2-5; D tentatively reads TRBD1 or TRBD2 (5 bases each). The CDR3 runs to 15 residues. V was cut by 4 bases and J by 3 bases, with 15 bases left in between. Germline V gene lookup returns CDR1 MNHEY and CDR2 SMNVEV (reference sequence). CDR3 sequence (DNA): TGTGCCAGCAGTTCCGGGGCTGCAGGAAAAGAGACCCAGTACTTC. Translating gives CASSSGAAGKETQYF.

This clone occurred a few times. V usage is TRBV20-1 and J usage is TRBJ1-5; TRBD1 might be the D (5 bases). Trimming left V 6 bases short and J 4 bases short, with 7 bases between. Per germline, CDR1 DFQATT and CDR2 SNEGSKA (reference sequence). The CDR3 covers 11 residues. The CDR3: CSARQNQPQHF. The DNA of the CDR3 is TGCAGTGCGAGACAGAATCAGCCCCAGCATTTT.

CDR3 residues: CASSQEGGGSGANVLTF. CDR3 nucleotides: TGCGCCAGCAGCCAAGAGGGCGGGGGGTCTGGGGCCAACGTCCTGACTTTC. V is TRBV4-1 and J is TRBJ2-6, with TRBD2 matching over 8 bases. The junction had 2 bases not matched to a gene; V was cut back by 0 bases and J by 1 base. The CDR3 consists of 17 residues. CDR1 is MGHRA, CDR2 YSYEKL, per germline.

The gene calls are TRBV5-6 and TRBJ1-3; D is unresolved. The V and J ends lost 2 bases and 2 bases respectively, with 8 bases between them. This CDR3 is built from 14 residues. Germline assignment: CDR1 SGHDT and CDR2 YYEEEE. In DNA form, the CDR3 reads TGTGCCAGCAGCTTCGGGGAGGCTGGAAACACCATATATTTT. Its translation is CASSFGEAGNTIYF.

The chain links TRBV6-5 to TRBJ1-3; no definite D call. The CDR3 runs to 14 residues. Between the trimmed V and J ends, which lost 5 bases and 0 bases, there was a span of 8 bases. Germline V lookup: CDR1 MNHEY, CDR2 SVGAGI. CDR3 in DNA: TGTGCCAGCAGTAAGACACTCTCTGGAAACACCATATATTTT. Residues: CASSKTLSGNTIYF.

The chain is built from TRBV30 and TRBJ1-6, with D unclear. The CDR3 has 13 amino acids. Trimming removed 3 bases at V and 7 bases at J, with 10 bases between. The germline CDR1 and CDR2 sequences are GTSNPN and SVGIG (reference sequence). CDR3 DNA sequence: TGTGCCTGGAGCGAACGGCAGAATTCACCCCTCCACTTT. Translation: CAWSERQNSPLHF.

Only one count was recorded for this clone. The V call is TRBV10-3, the J call TRBJ2-7; 7 bases agree with TRBD1. Germline V gene sequence: CDR1 ENHRY, CDR2 SYGVKD. The CDR3 runs to 15 residues. The ends lost 0 bases at V and 3 bases at J; junction bases unmatched: 5. This CDR3 reads CAISESPTGNYEQYF. CDR3 bases: TGTGCCATCAGTGAGTCGCCGACAGGGAACTACGAGCAGTACTTC.

This chain uses TRBV12-5 with TRBJ1-1, with D uncertain. This CDR3 is 11 amino acids long. Germline loops: CDR1 LGHNT, CDR2 FRNRAP. The V end lost 6 bases, the J end lost 6 bases, and 8 bases lay between the germline ends. The CDR3 loop reads CASGAVSEAFF. The CDR3 nucleotides are TGTGCTAGTGGAGCAGTCTCTGAAGCTTTCTTT.

This clone was picked up one time. CDR3 amino acids: CASSPGPVSYEQYF. The CDR3 DNA reads as TGTGCCAGCAGCCCGGGACCTGTCTCCTACGAGCAGTACTTC. This sequence joins TRBV7-2 and TRBJ2-7, with D perhaps given as TRBD1 or TRBD2 (5 bases each). V lost 5 bases to trimming and J lost 0 bases, with 11 bases between them. CDR1 SGHTA and CDR2 FQGNSA come from the germline V gene. The CDR3 totals 14 residues. The full variable domain, in which reference TRBV7-2 and TRBJ2-7 provide the parts outside the CDR3, is GAGVSQSPSNKVTEKGKDVELRCDPISGHTALYWYRQSLGQGLEFLIYFQGNSAPDKSGLPSDRFSAERTGGSVSTLTIQRTQQEDSAVYLCASSPGPVSYEQYFGPGTRLTVT.

This clone was seen a handful of times. The V gene is TRBV29-1, the J gene TRBJ2-7; D is perhaps TRBD2 (6 bases). The CDR3 sequence is 13 residues long. CDR1 and CDR2 from the germline V gene are SQVTM and ANQGSEA. Trimming removed 4 bases at V and 4 bases at J, with 14 bases between. In DNA form, the CDR3 reads TGCAGCGTTGCCCCACGGGGGTTTTACGAGCAGTACTTC. It encodes CSVAPRGFYEQYF.

V is TRBV19 and J is TRBJ2-5; 9 bases are shared with TRBD2. V was pared by 7 bases and J by 5 bases, with 5 bases of the junction left unmatched. Germline CDR1 is LNHDA and CDR2 is SQIVND (reference sequence). The CDR3 is 13 amino acids. CDR3 protein: CASTAGGRETQYF. The CDR3 DNA reads as TGTGCCAGTACAGCGGGAGGTCGTGAGACCCAGTACTTC.

This clone turned up a few times. The chain links TRBV19 to TRBJ2-3; D might be TRBD1 (5 bases). CDR1 is LNHDA and CDR2 is SQIVND in the germline V gene (reference sequence). Between the trimmed V and J ends, which lost 7 bases and 0 bases, there was a span of 14 bases. The CDR3 is made up of 15 amino acids. The CDR3 nucleotides are TGTGCCAGTACCTCTCAGGGCTCGAGCACAGATACGCAGTATTTT. The encoded protein is CASTSQGSSTDTQYF.

The genes are TRBV5-1 and TRBJ1-1, with D maybe TRBD1 (5 bases). This CDR3 has 12 residues. Germline V gene sequence: CDR1 SGHRS, CDR2 YFSETQ. The V gene lost 5 bases and the J gene lost 7 bases, with 12 bases spanning the gap. The CDR3 region is CASSWDGLEAFF. CDR3 coding DNA: TGCGCCAGCAGTTGGGACGGCCTTGAAGCTTTCTTT.

The J gene is TRBJ2-1, the V gene TRBV7-2; TRBD2 aligns across 8 bases. V shed 2 bases and J 9 bases; nucleotides not matched to a gene: 3. Germline V gene lookup returns CDR1 SGHTA and CDR2 FQGNSA. The CDR3 is 13 residues long. This CDR3 is CASSLFSGGEQFF. For the CDR3, the DNA is TGTGCCAGCAGCTTATTCAGCGGGGGTGAGCAGTTCTTC. The whole variable domain, filled in from reference TRBV7-2 and TRBJ2-1, reads GAGVSQSPSNKVTEKGKDVELRCDPISGHTALYWYRQSLGQGLEFLIYFQGNSAPDKSGLPSDRFSAERTGGSVSTLTIQRTQQEDSAVYLCASSLFSGGEQFFGPGTRLTVL.

This clone was seen more than once but under ten times. The V gene is TRBV29-1, the J gene TRBJ2-1; no reliable D call. Per germline, CDR1 SQVTM and CDR2 ANQGSEA. The CDR3 runs to 13 residues. Trimming shortened V by 4 bases and J by 1 base, and 8 bases separated the two germline ends. DNA for the CDR3: TGCAGCGTTGCATCCGCTTCCTACAATGAGCAGTTCTTC. Residues: CSVASASYNEQFF.

This clone has more than one count but fewer than ten. The V call is TRBV2, the J call TRBJ2-1; 8 bases line up with TRBD2. V shed 4 bases, J shed 1 base, and the junction held 3 bases outside the gene matches. Per the germline V gene, CDR1 is SNHLY and CDR2 is FYNNEI. The CDR3 spans 15 residues. In DNA form, the CDR3 reads TGTGCCAGCAGTGGCACGGGAGGGTCCTACAATGAGCAGTTCTTC. Translation gives CASSGTGGSYNEQFF. Full variable domain (outside the CDR3, taken from reference TRBV2 and TRBJ2-1): EPEVTQTPSHQVTQMGQEVILRCVPISNHLYFYWYRQILGQKVEFLVSFYNNEISEKSEIFDDQFSVERPDGSNFTLKIRSTKLEDSAMYFCASSGTGGSYNEQFFGPGTRLTVL.

This clone was counted once. A read error may account for a junction end that differs from germline. This chain joins TRBV5-1 and TRBJ2-2; D unclear. The CDR3 is 15 residues long. Per the germline V gene, CDR1 is SGHRS and CDR2 is YFSETQ. CDR3 amino acids: CASSLRSYGTAELFF. DNA of the CDR3: TGCGCCAGCAGTCTACGGTCTTACGGCACCGCGGAGCTGTTTTTT. Drawing the rest from reference TRBV5-1 and TRBJ2-2, the complete variable domain is KAGVTQTPRYLIKTRGQQVTLSCSPISGHRSVSWYQQTPGQGLQFLFEYFSETQRNKGNFPGRFSGRQFSNSRSEMNVSTLELGDSALYLCASSLRSYGTAELFFGEGSRLTVL.

This chain uses TRBV30 with TRBJ2-5; TRBD1 might be the D (5 bases). This CDR3 is 13 amino acids long. The V gene's germline CDR1 is GTSNPN and CDR2 SVGIG (reference sequence). The V end was cut by 4 bases, the J end by 4 bases, with 13 bases between. Here the CDR3 DNA reads TGTGCCTGGACAGCAGGGATTTTAGAGACCCAGTACTTC. Translated: CAWTAGILETQYF.

The chain joins TRBV10-3 to TRBJ1-1; D gene unclear. Germline V gene sequence: CDR1 ENHRY, CDR2 SYGVKD. Trimming took 4 bases from V and 2 from J, leaving 5 bases between them. The CDR3 spans 12 residues. CDR3 amino acids: CAISVGNTEAFF. In nucleotides, the CDR3 is TGTGCCATCAGTGTGGGTAACACTGAAGCTTTCTTT.